This T cell receptor beta chain originates from a study of cytomegalovirus exposure and HLA in healthy donors. CDR3 length: 15 amino acids. The germline V gene has CDR1 SGHTA and CDR2 FQGNSA. The PCR employed 60 Vbeta primers together with 13 Jbeta primers. The table came from immunoSEQ multiplex PCR; TCRdb's copy has only in-frame clones and leaves some out. This sample's table has about 83,000 clones. Overall study results and limits: A later analysis reportedly identified an Asian-associated ancestry cluster as carrying fewer N-insertions than the roughly 700-donor mean. In vitro, three CMV-associated chains proved specific for CMV antigens.

Concerning this clone itself: The antigen is not known. Germline is not matched at one junction end, which may reflect a read error. Other DNA sequences in this specimen translate into the identical CDR3.

Sequencing input: PBMCs. This sequence joins TRBV7-2 and TRBJ2-5; 9 bases line up with TRBD2. This TCR was sampled from a man in his late teens or twenties in good health and CMV-seropositive. The CDR3 DNA follows: TGCGCCAGCAGCGCCGGGACTAGCCTCCAAGAGACCCAGTACTTC. It yields the protein CASSAGTSLQETQYF.